The 10 T cell receptor beta chains presented below share a single source sample, sequenced in a study of control samples from healthy donors and cancer patients. Only in-frame clones appear in the TCRdb table, and some are missing; sequencing was by immunoSEQ multiplex PCR. The sample holds 160,000 or so clones, 96% seen once. The sample was blood. These receptors all come from a woman in her thirties in good health.

This clone has only one observation. This rearrangement joins TRBV30 to TRBJ2-1; D is uncertain. The germline V gene has CDR1 GTSNPN and CDR2 SVGIG (reference sequence). The germline V and J ends were trimmed by 1 base and 10 bases, with 8 bases remaining between them. The CDR3 sequence is 11 residues long. The CDR3: CAWSDAIEQFF. The CDR3 nucleotides read TGTGCCTGGAGTGACGCTATCGAGCAGTTCTTC. The full variable domain, rest sourced from reference TRBV30 and TRBJ2-1, is SQTIHQWPATLVQPVGSPLSLECTVEGTSNPNLYWYRQAAGRGLQLLFYSVGIGQISSEVPQNLSASRPQDRQFILSSKKLLLSDSGFYLCAWSDAIEQFFGPGTRLTVL.

The chain recombines TRBV15 with TRBJ1-1; weak D call: TRBD1 (5 bases). The germline gives CDR1 LNHNV, CDR2 YYDKDF (reference sequence). This CDR3 comprises 17 residues. Trimming took off 0 bases at V and 0 bases at J, with 14 bases between the two ends. This CDR3 reads CATSRDPGADVNTEAFF. As DNA, the CDR3 is TGTGCCACCAGCAGAGATCCCGGGGCGGATGTGAACACTGAAGCTTTCTTT.

The chain is built from TRBV18 and TRBJ2-6; the D is unclear. Germline values: CDR1 KGHSH, CDR2 LQKENI. Trimming shortened V by 4 bases and J by 0 bases, and 10 bases separated the two germline ends. The CDR3 is 16 residues long. The CDR3 spells CASSLALSSGANVLTF. CDR3 in DNA: TGTGCCAGCTCACTAGCACTGAGCTCTGGGGCCAACGTCCTGACTTTC.

This chain connects TRBV18 to TRBJ1-2; no clear D gene. Trimming cost V 3 bases and J 0 bases, with 17 bases left between them. This CDR3 is 17 amino acids long. Germline loops: CDR1 KGHSH, CDR2 LQKENI. DNA for the CDR3: TGTGCCAGCTCACCGACCTCGCGGAGGCCCACTAACTATGGCTACACCTTC. Protein sequence: CASSPTSRRPTNYGYTF.

CDR3 loop: CASSRPAGSGYTF. DNA for the CDR3: TGTGCCAGCTCAAGGCCGGCAGGCTCTGGCTACACCTTC. The rearrangement links TRBV18 to TRBJ1-2; D not certain. The length of the CDR3 is 13 residues. The V end was cut by 5 bases, the J end by 7 bases, with 14 bases between. CDR1 and CDR2 (germline): KGHSH, LQKENI.

The chain is built from TRBV10-3 and TRBJ1-2, with unresolved D. Germline V gene lookup returns CDR1 ENHRY and CDR2 SYGVKD. V was pared by 5 bases and J by 6 bases, with 13 bases between. The CDR3 has 13 amino acids. The CDR3 DNA follows: TGTGCCATCAGTTATGCCGCGGACCATGGCTACACCTTC. Its translation: CAISYAADHGYTF.

CDR3 bases: TGTGCCAGCAGTAGGGGCACAGGTGATAATTCACCCCTCCACTTT. Translation gives CASSRGTGDNSPLHF. The rearrangement joins TRBV2 to TRBJ1-6; D perhaps matches TRBD1 (5 bases). CDR3 size: 15 residues. Germline V gene sequence: CDR1 SNHLY, CDR2 FYNNEI. V lost 5 bases, J lost 5 bases, and 13 bases lay in between. Looking up the rest from reference TRBV2 and TRBJ1-6 gives the full variable domain: EPEVTQTPSHQVTQMGQEVILRCVPISNHLYFYWYRQILGQKVEFLVSFYNNEISEKSEIFDDQFSVERPDGSNFTLKIRSTKLEDSAMYFCASSRGTGDNSPLHFGNGTRLTVT.

The genes are TRBV15 and TRBJ2-5; D might be TRBD1 or TRBD2, each matching 5 bases. CDR3 length: 14 amino acids. V was cut by 5 bases and J by 5 bases, with 15 bases left in between. Germline V gene sequence: CDR1 LNHNV, CDR2 YYDKDF (reference sequence). The CDR3 spells CATSGLQERETQYF. In DNA, the CDR3 is TGTGCCACCAGCGGATTACAGGAGCGGGAGACCCAGTACTTC.

V usage is TRBV28 and J usage is TRBJ2-2; no definite D call. The CDR3 runs 13 residues. Trimming took off 3 bases at V and 6 bases at J, with 8 bases between the two ends. In germline, CDR1 is MDHEN, CDR2 SYDVKM. CDR3 region: CASSFVASGELFF. The CDR3, as DNA: TGTGCCAGCAGTTTCGTGGCTTCCGGGGAGCTGTTTTTT.

J is TRBJ2-3 and V is TRBV11-3, with a weak D call TRBD1 (5 bases). V was shortened by 5 bases and J by 1 base, with 13 bases between the two germline ends. The CDR3 contains 15 residues. Germline-derived CDR1 and CDR2 are SGHNT and YENEEA. CDR3 amino acids: CASSLGVGGTDTQYF. DNA for the CDR3: TGTGCCAGCAGCCTAGGGGTAGGTGGCACAGATACGCAGTATTTT.